The 29 T cell receptor beta chains below come from one sample, sequenced in a study of cytomegalovirus exposure and HLA in healthy donors. PCR amplification relied on 60 Vbeta primers (plus 13 Jbeta primers). Profiling relied on immunoSEQ multiplex PCR, and the TCRdb table lists in-frame clones only, not all of them. The profile covers about 130,000 clones, with roughly 80% appearing a single time and 3% to 3.5% taken by the ten largest. Sequences were obtained from PBMCs. These receptors came from a male donor in good health and CMV-seronegative.

This chain joins TRBV7-8 and TRBJ2-3; 10 nucleotides match TRBD2. J gave up 4 bases and V 3 bases, and 7 bases lay outside the gene matches. This CDR3 contains 16 residues. CDR1 and CDR2 from the germline V gene are SGHVS and FQNEAQ. Here the CDR3 DNA reads TGTGCCAGCAGCTTTCCGGGACTAGCGACTGCAGATACGCAGTATTTT. Its translation: CASSFPGLATADTQYF. The full variable domain, completed using reference TRBV7-8 and TRBJ2-3, is GAGVSQSPRYKVAKRGQDVALRCDPISGHVSLFWYQQALGQGPEFLTYFQNEAQLDKSGLPSDRFFAERPEGSVSTLKIQRTQQEDSAVYLCASSFPGLATADTQYFGPGTRLTVL.

This clone was found a few times. The chain recombines TRBV6-4 with TRBJ2-1; 9 positions agree with TRBD2. This CDR3 has 14 residues. Germline V gene sequence: CDR1 MRHNA, CDR2 SNTAGT. J lost 12 bases, V lost 5 bases, and 11 bases had no gene match. This CDR3 is CASSPSSGAESQFF. The DNA of the CDR3 is TGTGCCAGCAGTCCTTCTAGCGGGGCAGAGTCGCAGTTCTTC.

V gene TRBV5-4 combines with J gene TRBJ2-2; tentatively, D is TRBD1 (5 bases). The CDR3 consists of 14 residues. The V end lost 3 bases, the J end lost 6 bases, and 12 bases lay between the germline ends. The germline V gene encodes CDR1 SGHNT and CDR2 YYREEE (reference sequence). CDR3 coding DNA: TGTGCCAGCAGCTCTGATTTGACAGCCGGGGAGCTGTTTTTT. Its protein product is CASSSDLTAGELFF.

This clone was seen once. The V gene is TRBV9, the J gene TRBJ1-5; D is unresolved. V was shortened by 0 bases and J by 1 base, with 5 bases between the two germline ends. Per the germline V gene, CDR1 is SGDLS and CDR2 is YYNGEE. The CDR3 totals 14 residues. In nucleotides, the CDR3 is TGTGCCAGCAGCGTAGGAGGAAGCAATCAGCCCCAGCATTTT. Its protein product is CASSVGGSNQPQHF.

This clone was found once. Its ends do not fully match the called genes, so a read error is possible. The chain has TRBV28 and TRBJ2-4; D call uncertain. Germline values: CDR1 MDHEN, CDR2 SYDVKM. The CDR3 has 14 residues. CDR3 protein: CASSLSQPGNSQYF. DNA of the CDR3: TGTGCCAGCAGTTTATCCCAGCCCGGAAACAGTCAGTACTTC.

V is TRBV5-5 and J is TRBJ2-7, with D tentatively TRBD2 (5 bases). V shed 6 bases and J shed 5 bases, with 12 bases lying between them. Germline CDR1 and CDR2: SGHKS and YYEKEE (reference sequence). This CDR3 has 12 amino acids. CDR3 in DNA: TGTGCCAGCATCACTCCCGGGGACGAGCAGTACTTC. Translating it yields CASITPGDEQYF.

The V gene is TRBV27, the J gene TRBJ2-1; a weak D match, TRBD1 (7 bases). There are 15 residues in the CDR3. The V gene's germline CDR1 is MNHEY and CDR2 SMNVEV (reference sequence). V was cut by 4 bases and J by 7 bases, with 17 bases left in between. Here the CDR3 reads CASSSEGARRNEQFF. In DNA form, the CDR3 reads TGTGCCAGCAGTTCGGAGGGGGCTCGTAGGAATGAGCAGTTCTTC.

This chain links TRBV30 with TRBJ1-1; tentatively, D is TRBD1 (6 bases). The CDR3 consists of 14 residues. V dropped 3 bases and J dropped 1 base, with 12 bases sitting between them. The germline V gene encodes CDR1 GTSNPN and CDR2 SVGIG (reference sequence). For the CDR3, the DNA is TGTGCCTGGAGCCACAGGGAGTGGAACACTGAAGCTTTCTTT. It yields the protein CAWSHREWNTEAFF.

The chain combines TRBV29-1 with TRBJ2-7; 9 bases agree with TRBD1. The junction had 8 bases not matched to a gene; V was cut back by 2 bases and J by 6 bases. The germline CDR1 and CDR2 sequences are SQVTM and ANQGSEA. This CDR3 has 14 amino acids. The CDR3: CSVEPGTGRGEQYF. CDR3 DNA: TGCAGCGTTGAACCCGGGACAGGGCGAGGCGAGCAGTACTTC.

This chain uses TRBV5-5 with TRBJ2-2, with TRBD1 matching 10 bases. Germline V gene sequence: CDR1 SGHKS, CDR2 YYEKEE (reference sequence). The CDR3 has 15 amino acids. Trimming cost V 3 bases and J 2 bases; bases outside gene matches: 1. The CDR3 reads CASSWDRGNTGELFF. The CDR3 nucleotides are TGTGCCAGCAGCTGGGACAGGGGAAACACCGGGGAGCTGTTTTTT. The entire variable domain, with the rest obtained from reference TRBV5-5 and TRBJ2-2, is as follows: DAGVTQSPTHLIKTRGQQVTLRCSPISGHKSVSWYQQVLGQGPQFIFQYYEKEERGRGNFPDRFSARQFPNYSSELNVNALLLGDSALYLCASSWDRGNTGELFFGEGSRLTVL.

The chain recombines TRBV11-2 with TRBJ1-2; D is ambiguous. Looked up from germline, CDR1 is SGHAT and CDR2 is FQNNGV. CDR3 size: 12 residues. V was cut by 1 base and J by 6 bases, with 6 bases left in between. CDR3 nucleotide sequence: TGTGCCAGCAGCTTAGTTCGGGATGGCTACACCTTC. Translating gives CASSLVRDGYTF.

The chain couples TRBV6-4 to TRBJ2-2; TRBD2 matches at 8 bases. Germline V gives CDR1 MRHNA, CDR2 SNTAGT. This CDR3 contains 14 residues. The V gene end was trimmed by 5 bases and the J gene end by 5 bases; junction bases not matched to a gene: 4. The CDR3 loop is CASSPGGATGELFF. DNA of the CDR3: TGTGCCAGCAGTCCCGGGGGGGCGACCGGGGAGCTGTTTTTT.

This chain links TRBV4-2 with TRBJ1-1, with D possibly TRBD1 on 5 matching bases. CDR3 length: 14 amino acids. CDR1 LGHNA and CDR2 YNFKEQ come from the germline V gene. Trimming took 1 base from V and 0 from J, leaving 6 bases between them. The chain's CDR3 is CASSQGQLNTEAFF. CDR3 DNA: TGTGCCAGCAGCCAAGGACAGCTGAACACTGAAGCTTTCTTT.

The J gene is TRBJ1-3, the V gene TRBV11-2; a possible D gene is TRBD1 (6 bases). The germline CDR1 and CDR2 sequences are SGHAT and FQNNGV. V lost 1 base and J lost 2, with 12 bases in between. There are 16 residues in the CDR3. The CDR3 protein is CASSLALGAAGNTIYF. For the CDR3, the DNA is TGTGCCAGCAGCTTAGCGCTGGGGGCCGCTGGAAACACCATATATTTT.

In regard to this clone: A read error may produce the germline difference seen at one junction end. The chain links TRBV6-5 to TRBJ2-4; 8 nucleotides line up with TRBD2. The V gene's germline CDR1 is MNHEY and CDR2 SVGAGI. The CDR3 has 15 amino acids. CDR3 residues: CASSYFSGAKNSQYF. CDR3 in DNA: TGTGCCAGCAGTTACTTTAGCGGGGCCAAAAACAGTCAGTACTTC.

V gene TRBV2 combines with J gene TRBJ1-2, with 7 bases matching TRBD1. V gave up 6 bases and J gave up 9 bases; unmatched junction bases: 10. CDR3 length: 13 residues. The germline CDR1 and CDR2 sequences are SNHLY and FYNNEI. CDR3 bases: TGTGCCAGCAGAACCGGGACAGAGCTCAGCTACACCTTC. This codes for CASRTGTELSYTF.

This chain uses TRBV11-2 with TRBJ2-7; a possible D gene is TRBD1 (5 bases). CDR1 is SGHAT and CDR2 is FQNNGV in the germline V gene. V dropped 1 base and J dropped 0 bases, with 10 bases sitting between them. The CDR3 is 15 amino acids. The CDR3 sequence: CASSLVPGNSYEQYF. CDR3 coding DNA: TGTGCCAGCAGCTTAGTTCCAGGGAACTCCTACGAGCAGTACTTC.

This clone was observed a handful of times. The J gene is TRBJ2-2, the V gene TRBV7-9; 7 bases match TRBD1. The germline V gene encodes CDR1 SEHNR and CDR2 FQNEAQ (reference sequence). The CDR3 has 15 residues. V trimming: 5 bases; J trimming: 4 bases; junction bases outside the gene matches: 7. CDR3 sequence reads: CASSPNRGVTGELFF. The CDR3 nucleotides are TGTGCCAGCAGCCCAAACAGGGGCGTCACCGGGGAGCTGTTTTTT.

V gene TRBV18 combines with J gene TRBJ2-3, with 15 bases matching TRBD2. CDR1 is KGHSH, CDR2 LQKENI, per germline. The CDR3 covers 15 residues. The V segment lost 3 bases and the J segment 6 bases; nucleotides outside the gene matches: 1. For the CDR3, the DNA is TGTGCCAGCTCACCGGGACTAGCGGGAGGTGATACGCAGTATTTT. This sequence encodes CASSPGLAGGDTQYF.

This chain connects TRBV14 to TRBJ2-1; 7 positions agree with TRBD2. Per germline, CDR1 SGHDN and CDR2 FVKESK. V gave up 1 base and J gave up 10 bases; unmatched junction bases: 13. The CDR3 loop spans 16 amino acids. This CDR3 is CASSQVAGVGFREQFF. In DNA form, the CDR3 reads TGTGCCAGCAGCCAAGTTGCGGGAGTTGGTTTCCGAGAGCAGTTCTTC. Drawing the rest from reference TRBV14 and TRBJ2-1, the complete variable domain is EAGVTQFPSHSVIEKGQTVTLRCDPISGHDNLYWYRRVMGKEIKFLLHFVKESKQDESGMPNNRFLAERTGGTYSTLKVQPAELEDSGVYFCASSQVAGVGFREQFFGPGTRLTVL.

With regard to this clone: A junction end diverges from the germline sequence, so it may reflect a read error. The rearrangement joins TRBV19 to TRBJ2-7; 8 bases match TRBD2. Germline V lookup: CDR1 LNHDA, CDR2 SQIVND (reference sequence). This CDR3 comprises 15 residues. This CDR3 is CASSIDNGRAYGQYF. In nucleotides, the CDR3 is TGTGCCAGTAGTATAGATAACGGGAGGGCTTACGGGCAGTACTTC.

This clone has only a few counts. The chain carries TRBV7-8 and TRBJ2-3, with a weak D call TRBD2 (6 bases). V shed 1 base and J shed 7 bases, with 12 bases lying between them. There are 14 residues in the CDR3. In germline, CDR1 is SGHVS, CDR2 FQNEAQ. The CDR3 DNA reads TGTGCCAGCAGCTTAGGGGTTGCGGGATATACGCAGTATTTT. Amino acid sequence: CASSLGVAGYTQYF.

The J gene is TRBJ1-2, the V gene TRBV5-6, with no clear D. Germline loops: CDR1 SGHDT, CDR2 YYEEEE. V lost 4 bases, J lost 5 bases, and 21 bases lay in between. There are 16 residues in the CDR3. CDR3 coding DNA: TGTGCCAGCAGCCCTTTTATTAACACAGAAGTGTATGGCTACACCTTC. Residues: CASSPFINTEVYGYTF.

The chain links TRBV19 to TRBJ1-5; 8 positions agree with TRBD1. Germline trimming cut 5 bases from V and 7 bases from J; bases unmatched to any gene: 10. Germline V lookup: CDR1 LNHDA, CDR2 SQIVND (reference sequence). The CDR3 is 15 residues long. CDR3 sequence: CASSLIQGASQPQHF. The CDR3 DNA reads TGTGCCAGTAGTTTAATTCAGGGGGCTAGCCAGCCCCAGCATTTT.

The chain couples TRBV6-6 to TRBJ1-3; D not certain. CDR3 length: 15 amino acids. The germline gives CDR1 MNHNY, CDR2 SVGAGI (reference sequence). Trimming removed 4 bases at V and 0 bases at J, with 10 bases between. The CDR3 DNA follows: TGTGCCAGCAGTTCACTGGCGGGCTCTGGAAACACCATATATTTT. Encoded protein: CASSSLAGSGNTIYF.

The chain combines TRBV5-1 with TRBJ2-7; 9 nucleotides agree with TRBD1. CDR3 length equals 15 residues. CDR1 SGHRS and CDR2 YFSETQ come from the germline V gene. V dropped 4 bases and J dropped 2; count of bases not matched to a gene: 7. The CDR3: CASSMGQGITYEQYF. The CDR3 nucleotides read TGCGCCAGCAGCATGGGACAGGGCATTACCTACGAGCAGTACTTC.

This clone was seen a handful of times. This chain connects TRBV28 to TRBJ1-2; no clear D gene. The germline V gene has CDR1 MDHEN and CDR2 SYDVKM. The CDR3 has 12 residues. Trimming left V 7 bases short and J 3 bases short, with 9 bases between. The CDR3 reads CASKAGDYGYTF. The CDR3 DNA reads TGTGCCAGCAAGGCAGGCGACTATGGCTACACCTTC.

The chain is built from TRBV6-5 and TRBJ1-2; no definite D call. The V gene lost 2 bases and the J gene lost 2 bases, with 6 bases spanning the gap. The CDR3 spans 13 residues. Germline CDR1 MNHEY, CDR2 SVGAGI. The CDR3 DNA is TGTGCCAGCAGTTACCAGACAAACTATGGCTACACCTTC. This gives the protein CASSYQTNYGYTF.

This rearrangement joins TRBV7-9 to TRBJ1-1, with 7 bases aligning to TRBD1. Unmatched junction bases numbered 19, after V lost 8 bases and J lost 10 bases. Germline-derived CDR1 and CDR2 are SEHNR and FQNEAQ (reference sequence). CDR3 size: 15 residues. The CDR3 region has the DNA TGTGCCAGCGAACCTCAGGGGGAATGGTTTAATGGAGCTTTCTTT. This gives the protein CASEPQGEWFNGAFF. The full variable domain, its missing parts supplied by reference TRBV7-9 and TRBJ1-1, is DTGVSQNPRHKITKRGQNVTFRCDPISEHNRLYWYRQTLGQGPEFLTYFQNEAQLEKSRLLSDRFSAERPKGSFSTLEIQRTEQGDSAMYLCASEPQGEWFNGAFFGQGTRLTVV.